The 9 T cell receptor beta chains listed next were all sequenced from one sample in a study of blood T cell repertoires in COVID-19. Only in-frame clones appear in the TCRdb table, and some are missing; sequencing was by immunoSEQ multiplex PCR. The sample holds about 120,000 clones, about 85% seen once. Sequencing used peripheral blood. These receptors were taken from a man aged 55 to 69 with acute or convalescent COVID-19.

The genes are TRBV19 and TRBJ2-2, with 8 bases matching TRBD1. The V gene's germline CDR1 is LNHDA and CDR2 SQIVND (reference sequence). This CDR3 comprises 15 residues. The ends lost 5 bases at V and 1 base at J; junction bases unmatched: 3. As DNA, the CDR3 is TGTGCCAGTAGTGCCGGGACAGGGAACACCGGGGAGCTGTTTTTT. As protein: CASSAGTGNTGELFF. Variable domain in full (rest from reference TRBV19 and TRBJ2-2): DGGITQSPKYLFRKEGQNVTLSCEQNLNHDAMYWYRQDPGQGLRLIYYSQIVNDFQKGDIAEGYSVSREKKESFPLTVTSAQKNPTAFYLCASSAGTGNTGELFFGEGSRLTVL.

In this sample, this clone turned up once. This sequence joins TRBV7-9 and TRBJ2-1, with 11 bases that match TRBD2. V dropped 2 bases and J dropped 5; count of bases not matched to a gene: 8. The germline gives CDR1 SEHNR, CDR2 FQNEAQ (reference sequence). This CDR3 contains 17 residues. CDR3 sequence reads: CASSLRAGLAVNNEQFF. The CDR3 nucleotides are TGTGCCAGCAGCTTACGGGCGGGACTAGCGGTTAACAATGAGCAGTTCTTC.

The rearrangement links TRBV7-9 to TRBJ1-2; D is uncertain. The CDR3 contains 13 residues. Germline V gives CDR1 SEHNR, CDR2 FQNEAQ (reference sequence). The germline V and J ends were trimmed by 6 bases and 6 bases, with 14 bases remaining between them. The CDR3 DNA reads TGTGCCAGCAGTCCTCCGCTGGGCGATGGCTACACCTTC. Its translation: CASSPPLGDGYTF.

The genes are TRBV7-2 and TRBJ2-2; 9 bases agree with TRBD1. There are 17 residues in the CDR3. Germline CDR1 and CDR2: SGHTA and FQGNSA. V trimming: 1 base; J trimming: 5 bases; junction bases outside the gene matches: 8. CDR3 in DNA: TGTGCCAGCAGCTTAGTGACACAGGGGGCGCGTACCGGGGAGCTGTTTTTT. Amino acids: CASSLVTQGARTGELFF.

Only one count was recorded for this clone. This chain joins TRBV5-4 and TRBJ2-1; 9 positions agree with TRBD2. Germline CDR1 SGHNT, CDR2 YYREEE (reference sequence). The CDR3 has 17 residues. With 4 bases clipped from V and 0 bases from J, the junction kept 8 bases outside the gene matches. The CDR3 nucleotides are TGTGCCAGCAGCCCGGGCGGGGGGGGTCCCTCCTACAATGAGCAGTTCTTC. This sequence encodes CASSPGGGGPSYNEQFF.

The chain joins TRBV18 to TRBJ2-5; TRBD2 agrees at 9 bases. The CDR3 length is 17 residues. The germline CDR1 and CDR2 sequences are KGHSH and LQKENI. Unmatched junction bases numbered 9, after V lost 3 bases and J lost 1 base. CDR3 residues: CASSPLASGKGQETQYF. In DNA, the CDR3 is TGTGCCAGCTCACCGTTGGCTAGCGGGAAAGGCCAAGAGACCCAGTACTTC.

This chain links TRBV3-1 (or the pseudogene TRBV3-2) with TRBJ1-5, with D hard to call. The germline V and J ends were trimmed by 5 bases and 7 bases, with 15 bases remaining between them. Germline V gene data show CDR1 as LGHDT and CDR2 as YNNKEL (reference sequence). The CDR3 loop spans 14 amino acids. The CDR3 protein is CASSASTGGQPQHF. DNA of the CDR3: TGTGCCAGCAGCGCCTCAACGGGCGGGCAGCCCCAGCATTTT.

The chain joins TRBV9 to TRBJ1-4, with 7 positions matching TRBD1. The CDR3 consists of 14 residues. The junction had 10 bases not matched to a gene; V was cut back by 4 bases and J by 10 bases. The germline gives CDR1 SGDLS, CDR2 YYNGEE. In nucleotides, the CDR3 is TGTGCCAGCAGCCCTCAGACAGGGTCGGGAAAACTGTTTTTT. Encoded protein: CASSPQTGSGKLFF.

V usage is TRBV7-9 and J usage is TRBJ1-6; 9 positions match TRBD1. Germline V CDR1 and CDR2: SEHNR, FQNEAQ (reference sequence). V lost 4 bases, J lost 11 bases, and 12 bases stayed unmatched. The CDR3 runs 16 residues. This chain's CDR3 is CASSSDTGGVGTPLHF. In DNA form, the CDR3 reads TGTGCCAGCAGCTCAGATACAGGGGGCGTCGGAACACCCCTCCACTTT. The full variable domain, rest sourced from reference TRBV7-9 and TRBJ1-6, is DTGVSQNPRHKITKRGQNVTFRCDPISEHNRLYWYRQTLGQGPEFLTYFQNEAQLEKSRLLSDRFSAERPKGSFSTLEIQRTEQGDSAMYLCASSSDTGGVGTPLHFGNGTRLTVT.